This is a list of T cell receptor beta chains from one sample in a study of T cells of healthy individuals. TCRdb redid the calling of the 5' RACE reads with MiXCR, one entry per CDR3 protein. The sample shows tens of thousands of distinct CDR3 sequences, about a sixth of them seen only once. The receptors derive from a human donor in good health. Both conserved end residues are part of each CDR3. The order of the fields is J gene, D gene, clone size, V gene, CDR3 protein, CDR3 DNA. D genes are given only for firm matches. Size is stated for part of the rows, as once, few or many counts, or as a class when the clone is expanded.

J: TRBJ2-1; D: TRBD2; size: -; V: TRBV6-6; CDR3: CASSYSNLAGASYNEQFF; DNA: TGTGCCAGCAGTTACTCGAATCTAGCGGGAGCCTCCTACAATGAGCAGTTCTTC
J: TRBJ1-1; D: -; size: -; V: TRBV27; CDR3: CASSLVQGGYTEAFF; DNA: TGTGCCAGCAGTTTGGTTCAGGGCGGGTACACTGAAGCTTTCTTT
J: TRBJ1-1; D: -; size: -; V: TRBV12-3/TRBV12-4; CDR3: CASSFLGPAEAFF; DNA: TGTGCCAGCAGTTTTTTAGGGCCCGCTGAAGCTTTCTTT
J: TRBJ2-7; D: TRBD2; size: many; V: TRBV7-6; CDR3: CASSSSGGGSSYEQYF; DNA: TGTGCCAGCAGCTCTTCCGGGGGGGGGAGCTCCTACGAGCAGTACTTC
J: TRBJ2-4; D: -; size: few; V: TRBV7-2; CDR3: CASSLAKNIQYF; DNA: TGTGCCAGCAGCTTGGCCAAAAACATTCAGTACTTC
J: TRBJ2-7; D: TRBD1; size: many; V: TRBV6-1; CDR3: CASSLGTGGTYEQYF; DNA: TGTGCCAGTAGCCTGGGGACAGGGGGTACCTACGAGCAGTACTTC
J: TRBJ1-2; D: -; size: many; V: TRBV27; CDR3: CASSLDRPPSNYGYTF; DNA: TGTGCCAGCAGTTTAGATCGACCTCCTTCTAACTATGGCTACACCTTC
J: TRBJ1-1; D: -; size: many; V: TRBV27; CDR3: CASTTGPNTEAFF; DNA: TGTGCCAGCACAACAGGGCCGAACACTGAAGCTTTCTTT
J: TRBJ1-2; D: -; size: many; V: TRBV30; CDR3: CAWSSEGWRAGYTF; DNA: TGTGCCTGGAGTTCGGAGGGATGGAGAGCGGGCTACACCTTC
J: TRBJ1-4; D: -; size: many; V: TRBV4-1; CDR3: CASSHQTGKGEKLFF; DNA: TGCGCCAGCAGCCATCAAACGGGAAAGGGTGAAAAACTGTTTTTT
J: TRBJ2-1; D: TRBD1; size: -; V: TRBV6-5; CDR3: CASRRGTGNNEQFF; DNA: TGTGCCAGCCGCCGGGGGACAGGGAACAATGAGCAGTTCTTC
J: TRBJ2-2; D: -; size: many; V: TRBV4-3; CDR3: CASSPEAGRDTGELFF; DNA: TGCGCCAGCAGCCCAGAGGCGGGAAGGGACACCGGGGAGCTGTTTTTT
J: TRBJ2-5; D: TRBD2; size: -; V: TRBV2; CDR3: CASSDGGRVEETQYF; DNA: TGTGCCAGCAGTGACGGCGGGAGGGTCGAGGAGACCCAGTACTTC
J: TRBJ2-6; D: -; size: -; V: TRBV19; CDR3: CASSALRGANVLTF; DNA: TGTGCTAGTAGTGCGTTACGTGGGGCCAACGTCCTGACTTTC
J: TRBJ1-3; D: -; size: -; V: TRBV29-1; CDR3: CSVELDSPSVSGNTIYF; DNA: TGCAGCGTTGAATTGGACAGTCCCTCTGTATCCGGAAACACCATATATTTT
J: TRBJ2-6; D: -; size: -; V: TRBV7-3; CDR3: CASSREFPGANVLTF; DNA: TGTGCCAGCAGCCGCGAGTTCCCTGGGGCCAACGTCCTGACTTTC
J: TRBJ1-1; D: -; size: many; V: TRBV20-1; CDR3: CSARVNRNTEAFF; DNA: TGCAGTGCTAGAGTGAACAGGAACACTGAAGCTTTCTTT
J: TRBJ2-7; D: TRBD2; size: many; V: TRBV20-1; CDR3: CSARDATRGGYEQYF; DNA: TGCAGTGCTAGAGATGCTACGCGGGGGGGATACGAGCAGTACTTC
J: TRBJ2-7; D: TRBD1; size: many; V: TRBV6-5; CDR3: CASSGDRGYEQYF; DNA: TGTGCCAGCAGTGGGGACAGGGGCTACGAGCAGTACTTC
J: TRBJ2-5; D: -; size: many; V: TRBV7-9; CDR3: CASSAQTGETQYF; DNA: TGTGCCAGCAGCGCCCAGACAGGAGAGACCCAGTACTTC
J: TRBJ2-7; D: -; size: few; V: TRBV7-9; CDR3: CASSPRRDGEQYF; DNA: TGTGCCAGCAGCCCGCGACGGGACGGAGAGCAGTACTTC
J: TRBJ2-7; D: -; size: many; V: TRBV9; CDR3: CASSPLFTAEQYF; DNA: TGTGCCAGCAGCCCCCTGTTTACGGCCGAGCAGTACTTC
J: TRBJ2-7; D: TRBD1; size: -; V: TRBV7-6; CDR3: CASSRTGAEQYF; DNA: TGTGCCAGCAGCCGTACAGGGGCCGAGCAGTACTTC
J: TRBJ2-7; D: TRBD1; size: -; V: TRBV27; CDR3: CASIEGQGASEQYF; DNA: TGTGCCAGCATTGAGGGACAGGGGGCGAGTGAGCAGTACTTC
J: TRBJ1-5; D: -; size: -; V: TRBV12-3/TRBV12-4; CDR3: CASSLAGQSSNQPQHF; DNA: TGTGCCAGCAGTTTAGCGGGACAATCGAGCAATCAGCCCCAGCATTTT
J: TRBJ2-7; D: TRBD2; size: -; V: TRBV20-1; CDR3: CSARGRELAGHYEQYF; DNA: TGCAGTGCTAGAGGGCGCGAACTAGCGGGACATTACGAGCAGTACTTC
J: TRBJ2-6; D: -; size: -; V: TRBV28; CDR3: CASRKYAGANVLTF; DNA: TGTGCCAGCAGAAAATACGCTGGGGCCAACGTCCTGACTTTC
J: TRBJ2-2; D: -; size: many; V: TRBV11-3; CDR3: CASSFDRSTGELFF; DNA: TGTGCCAGCAGCTTCGACAGGTCCACCGGGGAGCTGTTTTTT
J: TRBJ2-1; D: -; size: many; V: TRBV11-2; CDR3: CASSLVGSLGNEQFF; DNA: TGTGCCAGCAGCTTAGTGGGGTCCCTTGGCAATGAGCAGTTCTTC
J: TRBJ1-1; D: -; size: many; V: TRBV4-1; CDR3: CASSPILTTALNTEAFF; DNA: TGCGCCAGCAGCCCAATACTTACGACCGCGCTGAACACTGAAGCTTTCTTT
J: TRBJ1-4; D: -; size: -; V: TRBV7-9; CDR3: CASSLGLIDEKLFF; DNA: TGTGCCAGCAGCTTAGGACTGATTGACGAAAAACTGTTTTTT
J: TRBJ1-4; D: -; size: few; V: TRBV2; CDR3: CASRTGSTNEKLFF; DNA: TGTGCCAGCAGAACAGGATCAACTAATGAAAAACTGTTTTTT
J: TRBJ2-7; D: -; size: -; V: TRBV7-9; CDR3: CASSLGSDYEQYF; DNA: TGTGCCAGCAGTCTTGGGTCGGACTACGAGCAGTACTTC
J: TRBJ1-1; D: TRBD1; size: many; V: TRBV20-1; CDR3: CSASRQGQGSGTFF; DNA: TGCAGTGCTAGTAGACAGGGACAGGGTTCGGGGACTTTCTTT
J: TRBJ2-1; D: -; size: few; V: TRBV4-2; CDR3: CASSQGYERANEQFF; DNA: TGTGCCAGCAGCCAAGGTTATGAGCGGGCCAATGAGCAGTTCTTC
J: TRBJ2-2; D: -; size: -; V: TRBV6-2/TRBV6-3; CDR3: CASSGVAGELFF; DNA: TGTGCCAGCAGCGGGGTAGCCGGGGAGCTGTTTTTT
J: TRBJ2-7; D: TRBD1; size: many; V: TRBV6-6; CDR3: CASSPTGTGGARAEEQYF; DNA: TGTGCCAGCAGCCCTACCGGGACAGGGGGCGCGAGGGCGGAGGAGCAGTACTTC
J: TRBJ2-2; D: TRBD2; size: many; V: TRBV20-1; CDR3: CSAVGLGNTGELFF; DNA: TGCAGTGCTGTGGGACTAGGGAACACCGGGGAGCTGTTTTTT
J: TRBJ2-3; D: TRBD2; size: -; V: TRBV20-1; CDR3: CSAELAGGPTDTQYF; DNA: TGCAGTGCCGAGCTAGCGGGGGGGCCCACAGATACGCAGTATTTT
J: TRBJ2-3; D: TRBD2; size: many; V: TRBV29-1; CDR3: CSAGLAGAYTDTQYF; DNA: TGCAGCGCAGGTTTAGCGGGGGCCTACACAGATACGCAGTATTTT
J: TRBJ2-3; D: -; size: many; V: TRBV20-1; CDR3: CSAAEGGRNTQYF; DNA: TGCAGTGCCGCCGAGGGAGGTCGGAATACGCAGTATTTT
J: TRBJ2-1; D: -; size: -; V: TRBV6-2/TRBV6-3; CDR3: CASSYGELEQFF; DNA: TGTGCCAGCAGTTATGGGGAGCTTGAGCAGTTCTTC
J: TRBJ2-7; D: TRBD2; size: few; V: TRBV28; CDR3: CASSAGLAGGEEQYF; DNA: TGTGCCAGCAGTGCGGGACTAGCGGGGGGTGAGGAGCAGTACTTC
J: TRBJ2-1; D: -; size: many; V: TRBV3-1; CDR3: CASSQGLTSYNEQFF; DNA: TGTGCCAGCAGCCAAGGCCTTACTTCTTACAATGAGCAGTTCTTC
J: TRBJ2-2; D: TRBD1; size: many; V: TRBV11-1; CDR3: CASSLRQGSTGELFF; DNA: TGTGCCAGCAGCTTGCGACAGGGTAGCACCGGGGAGCTGTTTTTT
J: TRBJ2-7; D: TRBD2; size: -; V: TRBV28; CDR3: CASGTSGGAYEQYF; DNA: TGTGCCAGTGGGACTAGCGGGGGGGCCTACGAGCAGTACTTC
J: TRBJ2-3; D: -; size: few; V: TRBV12-3/TRBV12-4; CDR3: CASSSRGQINPTQYF; DNA: TGTGCCAGCAGTAGCCGCGGCCAAATAAACCCTACGCAGTATTTT
J: TRBJ2-1; D: -; size: few; V: TRBV6-5; CDR3: CASSYDATSSYNEQFF; DNA: TGTGCCAGCAGTTACGATGCGACTAGCTCCTACAATGAGCAGTTCTTC
J: TRBJ2-1; D: TRBD2; size: once; V: TRBV12-3/TRBV12-4; CDR3: CASRLPGLAENLNLNEQFF; DNA: TGTGCCAGCAGACTTCCGGGACTAGCGGAGAACCTAAACCTTAATGAGCAGTTCTTC
J: TRBJ2-1; D: TRBD2; size: -; V: TRBV20-1; CDR3: CSARVPESGDHNEQFF; DNA: TGCAGTGCTAGAGTCCCCGAAAGCGGGGATCACAATGAGCAGTTCTTC
J: TRBJ1-5; D: -; size: many; V: TRBV9; CDR3: CASSSAPNQPQHF; DNA: TGTGCCAGCAGCTCCGCACCCAATCAGCCCCAGCATTTT
J: TRBJ2-5; D: TRBD2; size: -; V: TRBV7-2; CDR3: CASSFGGLAGIETQYF; DNA: TGTGCCAGCAGCTTCGGGGGACTAGCGGGGATCGAGACCCAGTACTTC
J: TRBJ2-2; D: TRBD2; size: many; V: TRBV28; CDR3: CASSRRGGRNTGELFF; DNA: TGTGCCAGCAGTCGCCGGGGGGGCCGAAACACCGGGGAGCTGTTTTTT
J: TRBJ2-5; D: -; size: many; V: TRBV28; CDR3: CASKKRAEETQYF; DNA: TGTGCCAGCAAAAAAAGGGCGGAAGAGACCCAGTACTTC
J: TRBJ2-5; D: TRBD1; size: -; V: TRBV12-3/TRBV12-4; CDR3: CASSPGQGKIETQYF; DNA: TGTGCCAGCAGTCCGGGACAGGGGAAGATAGAGACCCAGTACTTC